Listed here are 11 T cell receptor beta chains from one sample, sequenced in a study of technical replicates of blood from several donors. Libraries were prepared by immunoSEQ multiplex PCR; TCRdb keeps only in-frame clonotypes and omits some of them. The sample contains tens of thousands of clones, around 97% of which appear only once. The sequenced sample was T cells isolated from PBMCs. The receptors derive from a human donor in good health.

CDR3 region: CASSPNPGREQYF. Written as DNA, the CDR3 is TGTGCCAGTAGCCCCAATCCAGGGCGCGAGCAGTACTTC. The J gene is TRBJ2-7, the V gene TRBV19; D is perhaps TRBD1 (5 bases). Trimming took 6 bases from V and 6 from J, leaving 15 bases between them. CDR3 length: 13 residues. Germline-derived CDR1 and CDR2 are LNHDA and SQIVND (reference sequence).

This chain joins TRBV5-1 and TRBJ1-2, with D possibly being TRBD1 (6 bases). Trimming took 3 bases from V and 5 from J, leaving 14 bases between them. CDR3 length: 14 residues. Germline assignment: CDR1 SGHRS and CDR2 YFSETQ. The CDR3 region is CASSSLTGIYGYTF. The CDR3 region has the DNA TGCGCCAGCAGCTCGTTAACAGGGATTTATGGCTACACCTTC.

The chain links TRBV6-5 to TRBJ2-3; TRBD2 is a possible D gene (5 bases). Per the germline V gene, CDR1 is MNHEY and CDR2 is SVGAGI. The CDR3 runs to 15 residues. Trimming cost V 0 bases and J 4 bases, with 11 bases left between them. CDR3: CASSYSSGKADTQYF. DNA for the CDR3: TGTGCCAGCAGTTACTCGTCCGGGAAGGCAGATACGCAGTATTTT.

This clone has just one count. The rearrangement uses TRBV6-5 and TRBJ1-4; perhaps TRBD1 as D (5 bases). Trimming left V 6 bases short and J 8 bases short, with 19 bases between. The CDR3 totals 15 residues. CDR1 is MNHEY, CDR2 SVGAGI, per germline. The DNA for the CDR3 is TGTGCCAGCAGGCGGGGGGAAGGGTGGGGAGAAAAACTGTTTTTT. Protein: CASRRGEGWGEKLFF.

This clone was recorded only once. V and J are TRBV10-3 and TRBJ2-3, with 13 bases that match TRBD2. V trimming: 2 bases; J trimming: 2 bases; junction bases outside the gene matches: 10. The germline CDR1 and CDR2 sequences are ENHRY and SYGVKD. The CDR3 runs 19 residues. The CDR3 nucleotides read TGTGCCATCAGTGAGGGGACTAGCGGGGAGTGGGGAAACACAGATACGCAGTATTTT. It codes for CAISEGTSGEWGNTDTQYF.

The V call is TRBV19, the J call TRBJ1-6; no definite D call. Germline V CDR1 and CDR2: LNHDA, SQIVND (reference sequence). Trimming left V 6 bases short and J 1 base short, with 7 bases between. The CDR3 covers 14 residues. The CDR3 region has the DNA TGTGCCAGTAGCCGGGAGTCCTATAATTCACCCCTCCACTTT. Protein sequence: CASSRESYNSPLHF. Complete variable domain (other parts from reference TRBV19 and TRBJ1-6): DGGITQSPKYLFRKEGQNVTLSCEQNLNHDAMYWYRQDPGQGLRLIYYSQIVNDFQKGDIAEGYSVSREKKESFPLTVTSAQKNPTAFYLCASSRESYNSPLHFGNGTRLTVT.

This chain joins TRBV5-1 and TRBJ1-3; TRBD1 matches 7 bases. Germline values: CDR1 SGHRS, CDR2 YFSETQ. There are 15 residues in the CDR3. V was clipped by 1 base and J by 8 bases; unmatched bases: 9. This CDR3 is CASSLTGTARDTIYF. The CDR3 nucleotides read TGCGCCAGCAGCTTGACGGGGACAGCAAGGGACACCATATATTTT.

About this clone itself: This same CDR3 is encoded by further DNA sequences in the sample. The rearrangement links TRBV6-5 to TRBJ2-7; 7 bases fit TRBD2. Per germline, CDR1 MNHEY and CDR2 SVGAGI. V lost 0 bases to trimming and J lost 1 base; unmatched junction nucleotides: 0. The CDR3 totals 14 residues. CDR3 sequence (DNA): TGTGCCAGCAGTTACTCGCGGGGGTCCTACGAGCAGTACTTC. This gives the protein CASSYSRGSYEQYF.

The chain links TRBV6-1 to TRBJ2-5, with D perhaps matching TRBD2 (7 bases). The V end lost 6 bases, the J end lost 5 bases, and 19 bases lay between the germline ends. Germline values: CDR1 MNHNS, CDR2 SASEGT. The CDR3 consists of 15 residues. CDR3 coding DNA: TGTGCCAGCAGCCTCAGGGGACCCGGGGGGGAGACCCAGTACTTC. This codes for CASSLRGPGGETQYF.

The CDR3 sequence is CAISVDRSSSQPQHF. The CDR3 coding sequence is TGTGCCATCAGTGTGGACAGGTCATCATCGCAGCCCCAGCATTTT. The rearrangement joins TRBV10-3 to TRBJ1-5; 7 nucleotides line up with TRBD1. The CDR3 contains 15 residues. The J segment lost 7 bases and the V segment lost 4 bases, leaving 10 bases of the junction unmatched. The germline CDR1 and CDR2 sequences are ENHRY and SYGVKD.

The chain combines TRBV6-5 with TRBJ2-3, with 11 bases matching TRBD2. J was trimmed by 5 bases and V by 10 bases; bases with no gene match: 8. Germline V gene lookup returns CDR1 MNHEY and CDR2 SVGAGI. There are 14 residues in the CDR3. The CDR3 nucleotides read TGTGCCACGCGTAGCGGGAGGGCCGGAGATACGCAGTATTTT. Its protein is CATRSGRAGDTQYF.